Detailed here is one T cell receptor (beta chain). Its antigen is unidentified. Every patient had relapsed following autologous stem cell transplantation, and cohorts differed in brentuximab vedotin exposure. The source of the sample is a study of PD-1 blockade in classical Hodgkin lymphoma. General study results and limits: Patients starting nivolumab less than 1 year after ASCT had lower diversity and were excluded from later analyses.

Data came from immunoSEQ multiplex PCR; TCRdb stores just in-frame clones and leaves some out. This table has 70,000 to 80,000 clones, roughly 91% appearing once. Source: peripheral blood mononuclear cells (PBMCs), taken at baseline. The TCR sequence derives from a human donor with classical Hodgkin lymphoma.

The CDR3 region has the DNA TGTGCCAGCAGGGAGGACCCAACGCGCCGCTACACCTTC. Residues: CASREDPTRRYTF. The chain recombines TRBV6-4 with TRBJ1-2; D is undetermined. V lost 6 bases, J lost 9 bases, and 17 bases lay in between. The CDR3 extends over 13 amino acids. CDR1 MRHNA and CDR2 SNTAGT come from the germline V gene.